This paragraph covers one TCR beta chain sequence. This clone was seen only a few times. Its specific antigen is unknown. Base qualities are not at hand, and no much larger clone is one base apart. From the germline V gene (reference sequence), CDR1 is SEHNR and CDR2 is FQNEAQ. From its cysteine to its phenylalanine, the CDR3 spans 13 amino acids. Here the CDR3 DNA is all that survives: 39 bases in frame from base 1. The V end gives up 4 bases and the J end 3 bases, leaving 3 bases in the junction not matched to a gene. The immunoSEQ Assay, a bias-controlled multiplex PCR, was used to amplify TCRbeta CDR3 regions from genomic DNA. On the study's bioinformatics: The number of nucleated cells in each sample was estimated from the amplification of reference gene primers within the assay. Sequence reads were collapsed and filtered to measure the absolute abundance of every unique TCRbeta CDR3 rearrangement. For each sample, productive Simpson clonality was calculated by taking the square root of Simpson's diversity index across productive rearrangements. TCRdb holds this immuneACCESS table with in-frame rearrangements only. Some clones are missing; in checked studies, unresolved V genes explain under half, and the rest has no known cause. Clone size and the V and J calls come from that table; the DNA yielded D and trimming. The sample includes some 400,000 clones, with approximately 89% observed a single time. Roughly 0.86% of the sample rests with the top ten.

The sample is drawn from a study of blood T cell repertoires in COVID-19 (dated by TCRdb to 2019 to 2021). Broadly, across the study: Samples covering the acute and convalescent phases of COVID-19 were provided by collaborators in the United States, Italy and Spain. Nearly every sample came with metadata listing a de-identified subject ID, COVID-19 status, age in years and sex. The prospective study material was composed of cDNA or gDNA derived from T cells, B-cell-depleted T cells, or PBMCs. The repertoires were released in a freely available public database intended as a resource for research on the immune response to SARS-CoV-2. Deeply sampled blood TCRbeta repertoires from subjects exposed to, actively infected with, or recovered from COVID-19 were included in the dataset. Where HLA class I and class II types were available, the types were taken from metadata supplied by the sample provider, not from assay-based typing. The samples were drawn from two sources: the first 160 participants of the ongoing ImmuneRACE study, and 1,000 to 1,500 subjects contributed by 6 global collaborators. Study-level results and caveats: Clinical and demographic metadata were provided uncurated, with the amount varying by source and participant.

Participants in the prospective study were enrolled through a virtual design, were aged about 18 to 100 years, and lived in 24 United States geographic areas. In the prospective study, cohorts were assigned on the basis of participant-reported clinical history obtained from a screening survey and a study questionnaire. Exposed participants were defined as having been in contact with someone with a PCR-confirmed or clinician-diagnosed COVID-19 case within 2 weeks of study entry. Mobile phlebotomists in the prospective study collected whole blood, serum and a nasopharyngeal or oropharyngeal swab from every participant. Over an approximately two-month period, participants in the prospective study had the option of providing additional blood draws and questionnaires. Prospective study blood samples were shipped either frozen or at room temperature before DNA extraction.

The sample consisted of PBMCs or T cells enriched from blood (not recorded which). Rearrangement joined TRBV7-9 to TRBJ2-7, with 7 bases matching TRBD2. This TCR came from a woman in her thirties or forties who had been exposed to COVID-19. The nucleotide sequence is TGTGCCAGCAGCTCCAGGACTAGCTACGAGCAGTACTTC. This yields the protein CASSSRTSYEQYF.